This T cell receptor (beta chain) comes out of a study of shared clonotypes between healthy human individuals. Study overall: Each donor had three CD4 naive, three CD4 memory, two CD8 naive and one CD8 memory plate. Study outcomes and limitations: Around 5.3% of naive CD4 clonotypes were shared across a handful of donors.

This table comes from immunoSEQ multiplex PCR, and its TCRdb copy is limited to in-frame clones, with some not included. The sample shows about 1,500,000 clones, about 96% of them seen only once. A word on this clone: Its antigen remains unidentified.

This clonotype was sampled from a man under 40 in good health. The sample comprised naive CD4+ T cells sorted from blood. Sample subset: CD45RA+ positively selected.

The DNA of the CDR3 is TGTGCCAGCAGCCCTACTCTAGCGGGAGTTTCCGAGCAGTACTTC. Its protein is CASSPTLAGVSEQYF. The chain combines TRBV7-2 with TRBJ2-7; TRBD2 aligns across 10 bases. Trimming at V came to 5 bases and at J to 6 bases, leaving 10 bases not matched to a gene. This CDR3 is 15 amino acids long. The germline V gene encodes CDR1 SGHTA and CDR2 FQGNSA.